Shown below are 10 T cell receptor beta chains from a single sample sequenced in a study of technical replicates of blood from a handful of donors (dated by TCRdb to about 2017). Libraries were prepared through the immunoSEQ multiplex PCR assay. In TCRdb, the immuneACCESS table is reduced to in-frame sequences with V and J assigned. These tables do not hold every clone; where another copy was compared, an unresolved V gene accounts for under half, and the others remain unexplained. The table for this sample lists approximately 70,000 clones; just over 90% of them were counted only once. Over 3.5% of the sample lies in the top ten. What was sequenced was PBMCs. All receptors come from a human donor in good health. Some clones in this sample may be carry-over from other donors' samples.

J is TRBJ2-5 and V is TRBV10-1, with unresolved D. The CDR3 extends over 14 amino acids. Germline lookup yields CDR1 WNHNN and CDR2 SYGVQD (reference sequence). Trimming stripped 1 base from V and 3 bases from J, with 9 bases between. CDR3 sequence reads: CASSELASEETQYF. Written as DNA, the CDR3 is TGCGCCAGCAGTGAGTTGGCCTCCGAAGAGACCCAGTACTTC.

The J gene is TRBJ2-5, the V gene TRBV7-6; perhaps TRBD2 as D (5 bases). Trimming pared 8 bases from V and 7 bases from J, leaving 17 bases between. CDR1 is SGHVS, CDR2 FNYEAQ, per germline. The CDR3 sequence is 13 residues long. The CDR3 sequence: CASSGGTGGTQYF. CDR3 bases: TGTGCCAGCTCCGGAGGCACGGGTGGGACCCAGTACTTC.

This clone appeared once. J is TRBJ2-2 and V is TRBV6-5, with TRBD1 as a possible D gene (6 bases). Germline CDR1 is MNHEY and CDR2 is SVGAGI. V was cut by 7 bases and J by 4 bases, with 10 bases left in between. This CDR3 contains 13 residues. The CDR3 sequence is CASTKTGTGELFF. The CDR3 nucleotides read TGTGCCAGCACCAAGACAGGCACCGGGGAGCTGTTTTTT.

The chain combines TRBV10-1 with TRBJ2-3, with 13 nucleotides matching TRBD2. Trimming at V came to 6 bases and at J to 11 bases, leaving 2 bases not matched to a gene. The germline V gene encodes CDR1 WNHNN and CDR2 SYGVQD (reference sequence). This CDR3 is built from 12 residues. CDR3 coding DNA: TGCGCCAGCAGCGGGACTAGCGGGAAGCAGTATTTT. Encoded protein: CASSGTSGKQYF.

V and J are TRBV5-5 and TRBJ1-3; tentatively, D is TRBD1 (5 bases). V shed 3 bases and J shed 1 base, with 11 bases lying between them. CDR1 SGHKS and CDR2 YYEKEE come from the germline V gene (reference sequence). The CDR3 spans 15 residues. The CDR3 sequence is CASSSVAGSGNTIYF. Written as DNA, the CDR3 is TGTGCCAGCAGCTCCGTTGCAGGGTCTGGAAACACCATATATTTT.

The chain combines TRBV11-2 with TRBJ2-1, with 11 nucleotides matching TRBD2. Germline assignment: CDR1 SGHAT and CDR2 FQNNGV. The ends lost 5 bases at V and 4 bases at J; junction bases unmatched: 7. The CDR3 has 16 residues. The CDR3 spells CASSPRLAGFYNEQFF. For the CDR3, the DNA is TGTGCCAGCAGCCCTAGACTAGCGGGGTTTTACAATGAGCAGTTCTTC.

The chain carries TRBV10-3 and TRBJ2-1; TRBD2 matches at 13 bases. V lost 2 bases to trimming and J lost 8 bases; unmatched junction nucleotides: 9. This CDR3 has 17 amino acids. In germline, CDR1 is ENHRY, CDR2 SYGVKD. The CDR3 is CAISETRRLAGGDEQFF. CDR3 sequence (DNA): TGTGCCATCAGTGAGACTCGCCGACTAGCGGGAGGAGATGAGCAGTTCTTC.

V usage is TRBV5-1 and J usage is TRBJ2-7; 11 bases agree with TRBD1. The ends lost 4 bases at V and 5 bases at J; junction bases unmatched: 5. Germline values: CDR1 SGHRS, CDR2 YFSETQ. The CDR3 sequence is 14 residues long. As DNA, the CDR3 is TGCGCCAGCAGCGCCGGACAGGGGGCGAACGAGCAGTACTTC. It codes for CASSAGQGANEQYF. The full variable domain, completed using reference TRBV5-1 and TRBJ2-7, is KAGVTQTPRYLIKTRGQQVTLSCSPISGHRSVSWYQQTPGQGLQFLFEYFSETQRNKGNFPGRFSGRQFSNSRSEMNVSTLELGDSALYLCASSAGQGANEQYFGPGTRLTVT.

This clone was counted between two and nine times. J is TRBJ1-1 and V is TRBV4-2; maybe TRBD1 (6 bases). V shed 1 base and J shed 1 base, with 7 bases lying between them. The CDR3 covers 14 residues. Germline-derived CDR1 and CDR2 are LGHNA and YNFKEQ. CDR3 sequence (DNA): TGTGCCAGCAGCCAAGGGGACAAGAACACTGAAGCTTTCTTT. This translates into CASSQGDKNTEAFF.

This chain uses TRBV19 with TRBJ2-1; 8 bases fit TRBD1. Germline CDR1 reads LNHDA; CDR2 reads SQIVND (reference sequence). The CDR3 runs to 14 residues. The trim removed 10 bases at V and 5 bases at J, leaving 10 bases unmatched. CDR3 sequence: CAMTTGGRDNEQFF. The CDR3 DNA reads TGTGCCATGACTACAGGGGGTCGCGACAATGAGCAGTTCTTC.